Below, one T cell receptor beta chain is given with its context. The sample is drawn from a study of blood T cell repertoires in COVID-19. Looking at the study overall: COVID-19 samples collected from the United States, Italy and Spain covered acute and convalescent phases. T cells, B-cell-depleted T cells, or PBMCs provided the cDNA or gDNA that served as material.

Authors' data handling: The authors estimated nucleated cell counts from reference gene primer amplification. The data were produced by immunoSEQ multiplex PCR, yet TCRdb's version contains in-frame clones alone and is incomplete. V and J calls plus clone size are reproduced from that table; the DNA served to infer D and trimming. The table has roughly 180,000 clones, roughly nine tenths seen once. Trimming stripped 3 bases from V and 1 base from J, with 19 bases between. CDR1 is LNHDA, CDR2 SQIVND, per germline (reference sequence). The CDR3 length is 18 residues. This sequence originates from a man aged 70 or older with active or convalescent COVID-19. This sequence joins TRBV19 and TRBJ1-5; D perhaps matches TRBD1 (6 bases). The material sequenced was peripheral blood. CDR3 amino acids: CASSIPPPRTESNQPQHF. Written as DNA, the CDR3 is TGTGCCAGTAGTATTCCCCCCCCGAGGACAGAAAGCAATCAGCCCCAGCATTTT. The full variable domain, with the rest looked up from reference TRBV19 and TRBJ1-5, is DGGITQSPKYLFRKEGQNVTLSCEQNLNHDAMYWYRQDPGQGLRLIYYSQIVNDFQKGDIAEGYSVSREKKESFPLTVTSAQKNPTAFYLCASSIPPPRTESNQPQHFGDGTRLSIL.